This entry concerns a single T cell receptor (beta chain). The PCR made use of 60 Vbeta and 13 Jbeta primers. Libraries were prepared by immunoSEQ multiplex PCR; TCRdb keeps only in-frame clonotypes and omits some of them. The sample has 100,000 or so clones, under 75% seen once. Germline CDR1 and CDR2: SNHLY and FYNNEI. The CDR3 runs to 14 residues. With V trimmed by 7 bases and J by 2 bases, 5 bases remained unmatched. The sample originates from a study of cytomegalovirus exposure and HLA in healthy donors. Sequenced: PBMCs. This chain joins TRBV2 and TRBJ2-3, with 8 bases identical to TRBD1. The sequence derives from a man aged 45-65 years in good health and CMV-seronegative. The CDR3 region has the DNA TGTGCCAGCAACCCGGGACAGGCCACAGATACGCAGTATTTT. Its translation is CASNPGQATDTQYF. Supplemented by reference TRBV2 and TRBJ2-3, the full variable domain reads EPEVTQTPSHQVTQMGQEVILRCVPISNHLYFYWYRQILGQKVEFLVSFYNNEISEKSEIFDDQFSVERPDGSNFTLKIRSTKLEDSAMYFCASNPGQATDTQYFGPGTRLTVL.